This TCR beta chain is from a study of blood T cell repertoires in COVID-19. The table came from immunoSEQ multiplex PCR; TCRdb's copy has only in-frame clones and leaves some out. The sample has approximately 200,000 clones; 84% are singletons. With V trimmed by 6 bases and J by 7 bases, 3 bases remained unmatched. The CDR3 contains 14 residues. Germline V CDR1 and CDR2: SEHNR, FQNEAQ (reference sequence). This chain uses TRBV7-9 with TRBJ2-1; the match to TRBD2 covers 13 bases. The TCR was taken from a man aged 55-75 years who had recovered from COVID-19. The sequenced sample consisted of PBMCs or T cells enriched from blood (not recorded which). CDR3 protein: CASRTSGGTNEQFF. In DNA, the CDR3 is TGTGCCAGCAGGACTAGCGGGGGGACGAATGAGCAGTTCTTC.